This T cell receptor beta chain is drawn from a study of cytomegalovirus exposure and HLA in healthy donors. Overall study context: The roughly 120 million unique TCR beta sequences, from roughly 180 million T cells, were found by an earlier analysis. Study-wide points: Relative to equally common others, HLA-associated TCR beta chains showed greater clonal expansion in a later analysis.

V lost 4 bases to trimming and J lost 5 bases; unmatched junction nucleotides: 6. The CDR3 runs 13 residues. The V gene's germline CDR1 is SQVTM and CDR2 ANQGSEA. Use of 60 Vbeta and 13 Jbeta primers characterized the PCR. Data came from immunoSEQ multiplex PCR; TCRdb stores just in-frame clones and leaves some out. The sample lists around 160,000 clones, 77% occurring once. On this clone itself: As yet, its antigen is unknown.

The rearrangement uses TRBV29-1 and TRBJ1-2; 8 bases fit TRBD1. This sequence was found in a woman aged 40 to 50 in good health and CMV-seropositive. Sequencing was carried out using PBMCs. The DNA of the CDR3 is TGCAGCGTTGTCGGACAGGGCTTGTATGGCTACACCTTC. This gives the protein CSVVGQGLYGYTF.